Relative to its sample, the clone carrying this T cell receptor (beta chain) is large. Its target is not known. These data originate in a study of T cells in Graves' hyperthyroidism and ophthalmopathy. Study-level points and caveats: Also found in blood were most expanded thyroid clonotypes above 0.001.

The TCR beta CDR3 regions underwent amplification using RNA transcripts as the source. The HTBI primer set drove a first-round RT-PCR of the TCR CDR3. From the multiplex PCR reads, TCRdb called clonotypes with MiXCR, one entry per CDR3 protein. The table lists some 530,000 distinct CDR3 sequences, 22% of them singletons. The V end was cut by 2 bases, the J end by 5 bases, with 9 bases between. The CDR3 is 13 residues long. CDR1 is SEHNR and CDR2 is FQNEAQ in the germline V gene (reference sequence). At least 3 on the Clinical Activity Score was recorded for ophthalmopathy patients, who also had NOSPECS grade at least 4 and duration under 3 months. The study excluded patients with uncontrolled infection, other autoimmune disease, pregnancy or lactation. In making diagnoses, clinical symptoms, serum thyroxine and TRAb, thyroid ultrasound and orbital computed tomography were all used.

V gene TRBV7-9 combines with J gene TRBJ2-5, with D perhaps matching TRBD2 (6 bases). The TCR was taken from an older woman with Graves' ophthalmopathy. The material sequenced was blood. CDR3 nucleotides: TGTGCCAGCAGCTTATATGGGGGGGAGACCCAGTACTTC. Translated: CASSLYGGETQYF.